Listed below are T cell receptor beta chains from one sample, sequenced in a study of blood T cell repertoires in COVID-19. This table comes from immunoSEQ multiplex PCR, and its TCRdb copy is limited to in-frame clones, with some not included. The sample contains under 150,000 clones, around nine tenths of which appear only once. The sequenced sample consisted of peripheral blood. These receptors were taken from a woman in her 70s who had recovered from COVID-19. CDR3s include the opening cysteine and the closing phenylalanine or tryptophan. Fields, in order: J gene, D gene, clone size, V gene, CDR3 DNA, CDR3 protein. A D gene is named only where the DNA matches it firmly. Some rows have no size entry. The others give once, few or many, or a class for an expanded clone.

j_call: TRBJ1-2; d_call: -; clone_size: few; v_call: TRBV6-6; cdr3_nt: TGTGCCAGCAGTTCAACGGCGGATTGGGGCTACACCTTC; cdr3_aa: CASSSTADWGYTF
j_call: TRBJ2-7; d_call: TRBD1; clone_size: -; v_call: TRBV7-9; cdr3_nt: TGTGCCAGCAGCTTTTATGGGACAGGGGATGACGAGCAGTACTTC; cdr3_aa: CASSFYGTGDDEQYF
j_call: TRBJ2-7; d_call: -; clone_size: -; v_call: TRBV7-2; cdr3_nt: TGTGCCAGCAGCTTACGGGACTTATCCTACGAGCAGTACTTC; cdr3_aa: CASSLRDLSYEQYF
j_call: TRBJ2-1; d_call: -; clone_size: -; v_call: TRBV14; cdr3_nt: TGTGCCAGCAGCCTCAGTTGGAATGAGCAGTTCTTC; cdr3_aa: CASSLSWNEQFF
j_call: TRBJ1-3; d_call: -; clone_size: -; v_call: TRBV5-4; cdr3_nt: TGTGCCAGCACCCGCGCCGGGGGATCAGGAAACACCATATATTTT; cdr3_aa: CASTRAGGSGNTIYF
j_call: TRBJ2-2; d_call: -; clone_size: once; v_call: TRBV7-3; cdr3_nt: TGTGCCAGCAGCTTAGTCGGACATCACACCGGGGAGCTGTTTTTT; cdr3_aa: CASSLVGHHTGELFF
j_call: TRBJ1-3; d_call: -; clone_size: once; v_call: TRBV6-5; cdr3_nt: TGTGCCAGCAGTTACTTCCCAGGAAACACCATATATTTT; cdr3_aa: CASSYFPGNTIYF
j_call: TRBJ2-7; d_call: -; clone_size: -; v_call: TRBV21-1; cdr3_nt: TGTGCCAGCAGCAAGGGACGTCAGGGGGACTACGAGCAGTACTTC; cdr3_aa: CASSKGRQGDYEQYF
j_call: TRBJ2-4; d_call: -; clone_size: -; v_call: TRBV27; cdr3_nt: TGTGCCAGCAGTCCCCGGACAGAAGAAGCCAAAAACATTCAGTACTTC; cdr3_aa: CASSPRTEEAKNIQYF
j_call: TRBJ2-7; d_call: -; clone_size: few; v_call: TRBV5-4; cdr3_nt: TGTGCCAGCAGCTTGGCGGCTAGCGTTGCCTACGAGCAGTACTTC; cdr3_aa: CASSLAASVAYEQYF
j_call: TRBJ2-1; d_call: TRBD2; clone_size: -; v_call: TRBV7-6; cdr3_nt: TGTGCCAGCAGTTTAGCGGGAGGAATCAATGAGCAGTTCTTC; cdr3_aa: CASSLAGGINEQFF
j_call: TRBJ1-2; d_call: TRBD1; clone_size: -; v_call: TRBV7-9; cdr3_nt: TGTGCCAGCAGCCTAATTGGGTCAGGGGGCGATGGCTACACCTTC; cdr3_aa: CASSLIGSGGDGYTF
j_call: TRBJ2-1; d_call: -; clone_size: -; v_call: TRBV30; cdr3_nt: TGTGCCTGGAGTGTGGGCAGGGCCAATGAGCAGTTCTTC; cdr3_aa: CAWSVGRANEQFF
j_call: TRBJ2-7; d_call: -; clone_size: -; v_call: TRBV6-5; cdr3_nt: TGTGCCAGCAGTTACTCGGGAGGGGGTACCTACGAGCAGTACTTC; cdr3_aa: CASSYSGGGTYEQYF
j_call: TRBJ1-5; d_call: TRBD1; clone_size: -; v_call: TRBV7-2; cdr3_nt: TGTGCCGGCAGCCCAGGGGGCGGGTCCGGAAATCAGCCCCAGCATTTT; cdr3_aa: CAGSPGGGSGNQPQHF
j_call: TRBJ2-3; d_call: TRBD2; clone_size: -; v_call: TRBV5-1; cdr3_nt: TGCGCCAGCAGCTTGGTCCCAAAGATAGCGGGGGCAGATACGCAGTATTTT; cdr3_aa: CASSLVPKIAGADTQYF
j_call: TRBJ1-6; d_call: -; clone_size: few; v_call: TRBV2; cdr3_nt: TGTGCCAGCACGGGTGAACCAAATTCACCCCTCCACTTT; cdr3_aa: CASTGEPNSPLHF
j_call: TRBJ2-1; d_call: TRBD1; clone_size: -; v_call: TRBV7-3; cdr3_nt: TGTGCCAGCAGCCTAGGGGGCAGGGGGACCTACAATGAGCAGTTCTTC; cdr3_aa: CASSLGGRGTYNEQFF
j_call: TRBJ2-1; d_call: TRBD2; clone_size: -; v_call: TRBV29-1; cdr3_nt: TGCAGCGTTGCCTTACTAGCGGGAGGTCAGCAGTTCTTC; cdr3_aa: CSVALLAGGQQFF
j_call: TRBJ2-1; d_call: TRBD1; clone_size: few; v_call: TRBV5-5; cdr3_nt: TGTGCCAGCAGCCCCCGGGACAGGGGGAGCTCCTACAATGAGCAGTTCTTC; cdr3_aa: CASSPRDRGSSYNEQFF
j_call: TRBJ2-2; d_call: -; clone_size: -; v_call: TRBV29-1; cdr3_nt: TGCAGCGTTGGAAGACTCACCGGGGAGCTGTTTTTT; cdr3_aa: CSVGRLTGELFF
j_call: TRBJ1-2; d_call: -; clone_size: once; v_call: TRBV15; cdr3_nt: TGTGCCACCAGCAGACCAAACGGCGGGGCCTATGGCTACACCTTC; cdr3_aa: CATSRPNGGAYGYTF
j_call: TRBJ2-5; d_call: -; clone_size: -; v_call: TRBV5-1; cdr3_nt: TGCGCCAGCAGCCCCAGACAGGCCCAAGAGACCCAGTACTTC; cdr3_aa: CASSPRQAQETQYF
j_call: TRBJ2-5; d_call: -; clone_size: -; v_call: TRBV5-8; cdr3_nt: TGTGCCAGCAGCTTGTTTCGGGGTGAGACCCAGTACTTC; cdr3_aa: CASSLFRGETQYF
j_call: TRBJ2-5; d_call: TRBD2; clone_size: once; v_call: TRBV6-5; cdr3_nt: TGTGCCAGCAGTTACGGCACTAGCGGGGTCCGGGAGACCCAGTACTTC; cdr3_aa: CASSYGTSGVRETQYF
j_call: TRBJ2-7; d_call: TRBD2; clone_size: -; v_call: TRBV28; cdr3_nt: TGTGCCAGCTTGGGGCGGGGGGCCTACGAGCAGTACTTC; cdr3_aa: CASLGRGAYEQYF
j_call: TRBJ2-2; d_call: TRBD1; clone_size: -; v_call: TRBV7-9; cdr3_nt: TGTGCCAGCAGCTTCCCCGGGACAGGGGCGCTGAACACCGGGGAGCTGTTTTTT; cdr3_aa: CASSFPGTGALNTGELFF
j_call: TRBJ2-2; d_call: TRBD1; clone_size: -; v_call: TRBV11-1; cdr3_nt: TGTGCCAGCAGCCGCGGGACAGGGGAAACCGGGGAGCTGTTTTTT; cdr3_aa: CASSRGTGETGELFF
j_call: TRBJ2-1; d_call: -; clone_size: -; v_call: TRBV7-3; cdr3_nt: TGTGCCAGCAGCTCTCAGCGGTACAATGAGCAGTTCTTC; cdr3_aa: CASSSQRYNEQFF
j_call: TRBJ2-3; d_call: -; clone_size: -; v_call: TRBV5-6; cdr3_nt: TGTGCCAGCACCCTGGGGGGTCGTATGGAGTATTTT; cdr3_aa: CASTLGGRMEYF
j_call: TRBJ1-2; d_call: TRBD1; clone_size: -; v_call: TRBV7-2; cdr3_nt: TGTGCCAGCAGCCCGGACAGGGTTTTTGGTGGCTACACCTTC; cdr3_aa: CASSPDRVFGGYTF
j_call: TRBJ2-5; d_call: TRBD1; clone_size: -; v_call: TRBV18; cdr3_nt: TGTGCCAGCTCACCAGCAACAGGGGGGGAGACCCAGTACTTC; cdr3_aa: CASSPATGGETQYF
j_call: TRBJ2-5; d_call: -; clone_size: few; v_call: TRBV14; cdr3_nt: TGTGCCAGCAGCCAAGAACCTAGATCCCGTGAAGAGACCCAGTACTTC; cdr3_aa: CASSQEPRSREETQYF
j_call: TRBJ2-3; d_call: -; clone_size: -; v_call: TRBV6-2/TRBV6-3; cdr3_nt: TGTGCCAGCAGTTCCCGGGACACAAGCACGAATACGCAGTATTTT; cdr3_aa: CASSSRDTSTNTQYF
j_call: TRBJ2-2; d_call: TRBD1; clone_size: once; v_call: TRBV19; cdr3_nt: TGTGCCAGTTCCCGACAGGGGGCGGGCGGGGAGCTGTTTTTT; cdr3_aa: CASSRQGAGGELFF
j_call: TRBJ2-1; d_call: TRBD2; clone_size: -; v_call: TRBV5-4; cdr3_nt: TGTGCCAGCAGCTTTGATAATAGCGGGTTTTACAATGAGCAGTTCTTC; cdr3_aa: CASSFDNSGFYNEQFF
j_call: TRBJ1-2; d_call: TRBD1; clone_size: -; v_call: TRBV28; cdr3_nt: TGTGCCAGCAGTTCGGGACAGGTCGATGGCTACACCTTC; cdr3_aa: CASSSGQVDGYTF
j_call: TRBJ2-1; d_call: TRBD2; clone_size: -; v_call: TRBV18; cdr3_nt: TGTGCCAGCTCTCCGACTAGCGGGAGGGAAAATGAGCAGTTCTTC; cdr3_aa: CASSPTSGRENEQFF
j_call: TRBJ2-7; d_call: TRBD1; clone_size: -; v_call: TRBV27; cdr3_nt: TGTGCCAGCAGTAGGGGACAGCCCCCGAGCAGCGAGCAGTACTTC; cdr3_aa: CASSRGQPPSSEQYF